The present entry profiles one T cell receptor beta chain with its context. The specificity of this receptor is unknown. No base quality values were provided; no much bigger clone lies one nucleotide off. Receptors were amplified or captured by 5' RACE. The sample was run on an Illumina HiSeq 2500. A second PCR of roughly 7 to 12 cycles was run with a J-beta primer mix and a sample-barcoded 5' primer. A unique molecular identifier was introduced onto each TCR beta cDNA molecule by a template-switch 5' adaptor carrying 12 random nucleotides. At least 2.5 million CDR3-containing paired-end reads were obtained from each sample. First-strand cDNA synthesis was performed from all RNA using the Mint cDNA synthesis kit, with priming by a TRBC-specific oligonucleotide. All cDNA was treated with uracil-DNA glycosylase and then went through a first 18-cycle PCR with the universal primers M1SS and BC2_uni_R. From the authors' description of their analysis: Each sample was normalized by randomly selecting 1 million high-quality reads, each carrying a distinct molecular identifier. Instead of being binned into consensus sequences, reads that shared molecular identifiers were thrown out. MiTCR, set to a Q25 quality threshold and the strictest error-elimination algorithm, was used for CDR3 identification, clonotype clustering and error correction. A nonparametric unseen species model with Euler transformation was used to estimate a lower bound on total TCR beta diversity. The public reads were reanalyzed by TCRdb: fastp trimming at Q25, MiXCR alignment, in-frame beta chains only. Identical CDR3 protein sequences are pooled into one entry, listed with their most common genes and DNA. The V and J calls here are based on TCRdb, not the publication. Within this sample are 1.5 million to 2 million distinct CDR3 sequences, with 28% of them counted one time only. The leading ten clones occupy less than 9.5% of the sample.

Systemically healthy Caucasian individuals from Russia, 35 to 50 in total and aged roughly 6 to 100 years, were included as donors. Ten milliliters of peripheral blood were collected from each donor into EDTA-treated Vacutainer tubes. Ficoll-Paque density-gradient centrifugation was used to isolate PBMCs, with at least 7 million per sample. Trizol reagent was used to extract total RNA from PBMCs, with at least 6 micrograms per sample. For every donor, flow cytometry on a PBMC aliquot measured the percentage of naive CD45RAhigh/CD27high T cells. CDR1 and CDR2 are read off the germline V gene as SGHTA and FQGNSA. Between the V and J ends, shortened by 4 bases and 5 bases respectively, the junction contains 13 bases. CDR3 length: 14 amino acids, cysteine to phenylalanine. Only CDR3 DNA remains: 42 bases, in frame from the first base. The source of the sample is a study of blood T cells in healthy people across ages (dated by TCRdb to between 2015 and 2017). Concerning the study at large: In model experiments, template switching captured about one uniquely barcoded TCR beta cDNA molecule for every two T cells. To track age-related changes in TCR beta repertoire diversity, the study relied on deep sequencing normalized with unique cDNA molecular identifiers. The donors were split into four age groups: young (average about 16 years), middle-aged (around 40), aged (62) and long-lived (approximately 80). To avoid experimental bias, donors of different ages were spread randomly across the sequencing lanes. Using the same blood draw, the study looked at two additional independent replicas of 1 million unique cDNA reads for two donors, one aged 18 to 30 and the other aged 80 or older. What the research found in general, with its limitations: The long-lived group showed more naive CD4+ T cells, fewer expanded clones and increased TCR diversity than the aged group, suggesting age selection. The percentage of naive T cells measured by flow cytometry correlated strongly with observed TCR beta diversity. Estimates of total diversity based on one million sequenced T cells were considered lower bounds and underestimates. The CMV infection status of donors was not known, potentially confounding age-related changes in expanded clonotypes. Observed TCR beta diversity per million T cells fell roughly linearly with age, and a significant reduction was already apparent by age about 38. Because profiling used bulk unsorted PBMCs, naive and antigen-experienced compartments could not be compared conclusively.

The receptor's source is a woman younger than 45 in good health. The sequenced sample consisted of blood. The chain couples TRBV7-2 to TRBJ2-3; the D gene is not confidently resolved. At the DNA level, the sequence is TGTGCCAGCAGCTACTCCGGTCCTGTAGATACGCAGTATTTT. Translated, it reads CASSYSGPVDTQYF.